This T cell receptor (beta chain) was observed in a study of CD8+ T cells in alopecia areata (dated by TCRdb to the late 2010s). In the study overall: The study used high-throughput TCRbeta sequencing to examine T cell clonal expansion in alopecia areata, in both the C3H/HeJ mouse model and human patients. Clonality in the scalp was compared among normal scalp (n=4), patchy alopecia areata scalp (n=8), and alopecia totalis/universalis scalp (n=8). In humans, TCRbeta sequencing was performed on scalp tissue and on sorted CD4+ and CD8+ peripheral blood T cells from healthy controls and from patients with patchy or totalis/universalis alopecia areata. TCRbeta CDR3 regions were amplified by immunoSEQ multiplex PCR using 35 Vbeta forward and 13 Jbeta reverse primers. RNA came from the PAXgene miRNA kit for fixed scalp, the miRNeasy kit for PBMCs, and the RNeasy kit for mouse skin. What the authors observed across the whole study: Compared with mice, TCR sequences shared between patients were less clear, possibly partly because of HLA diversity across the patient population. Compared with normal scalp, lesional scalp had higher clonality and more expanded CD8+ clones, particularly in alopecia totalis/universalis, a pattern that suggests antigenic drive. Unlike mouse skin, where gammadelta T cells dominate, normal human skin contains resident alphabeta T cells that get sequenced too, which complicates analysis of the scalp TCR repertoire.

The CDR3 goes from the cysteine to the phenylalanine over 14 residues. The DNA shown is the 42-base CDR3, in frame from base 1. Here V drops 5 bases and J drops 4 bases, and the junction holds 7 bases not matched to any gene. The germline V gene (reference sequence) yields LNHDA for CDR1 and SQIVND for CDR2. Lesional scalp punch biopsies and peripheral blood were obtained from alopecia areata patients. PBMCs were isolated by density centrifugation and stained for CD3, CD4 and CD8, and CD4+ and CD8+ T cells were sorted on a FACSAria. Alopecia areata patients who were not treated were recruited through a multicenter biomarker study. In roughly five patients from the biomarker study, the blood CD8+ T cells went through an additional sort into NKG2D-low and NKG2D-high fractions. Concerning this clone itself: Its antigen is currently not known. Base qualities were left out, and no much larger clone turns up one base away.

The method was the immunoSEQ multiplex PCR assay. To provide template for TCR sequencing, every sample had RNA extracted and reverse transcribed into cDNA. First-strand cDNA was synthesized with SuperScript III using a 2:1 mix of oligo-dT and random hexamers. Amplification bias was assessed with a synthetic immune receptor repertoire, and residual bias was removed computationally. In the paper's pipeline: Raw reads were preprocessed to remove errors, and CDR3 was defined by IMGT conventions from the conserved cysteine to phenylalanine. Clonality was computed by normalizing Shannon entropy by log2 of the number of productive unique TCRs and subtracting the result from 1. CD4 or CD8 identity of scalp clones was inferred by cross-referencing scalp TCRbeta sequences with sorted blood CD4 and CD8 repertoires. TCRdb re-hosts the immuneACCESS table, in-frame sequences only. Its copies lack some clones; in the studies checked, an unresolved V gene accounts for under half of them, and the cause for the rest is not known. D and trimming were read from the DNA, whereas the V and J calls and clone size are those reported in that table. Counted in this sample were approximately 99,000 clones; 45% to 60% of them appeared once. The top ten clones comprise 20% to 30% of the sample.

The V gene is TRBV19 and the J gene is TRBJ2-7, and TRBD1 aligns with 8 junction nucleotides. Sequenced sample: NKG2D-low CD8+ T cells sorted from blood. Per the publication, the cell subset or site label means: sorted CD8+ NKG2D-low blood T cells. The TCR comes from a human donor with alopecia areata. For the CDR3, the sequence is CASSPGQVLYEQYF. The nucleotides are TGTGCCAGTAGTCCGGGACAGGTATTATACGAGCAGTACTTC.